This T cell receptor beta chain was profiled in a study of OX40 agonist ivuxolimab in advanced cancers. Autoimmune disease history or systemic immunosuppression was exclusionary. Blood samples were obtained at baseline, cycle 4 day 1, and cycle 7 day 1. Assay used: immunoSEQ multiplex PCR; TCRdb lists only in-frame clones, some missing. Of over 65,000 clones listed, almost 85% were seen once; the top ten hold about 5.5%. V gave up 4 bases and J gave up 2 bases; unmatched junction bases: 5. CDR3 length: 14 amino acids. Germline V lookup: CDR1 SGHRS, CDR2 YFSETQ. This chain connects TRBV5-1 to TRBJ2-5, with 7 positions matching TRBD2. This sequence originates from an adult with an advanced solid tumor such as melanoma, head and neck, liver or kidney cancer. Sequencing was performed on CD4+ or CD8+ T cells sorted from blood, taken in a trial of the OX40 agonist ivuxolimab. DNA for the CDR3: TGCGCCAGCAGCCCGGGGGGAGGGCAAGAGACCCAGTACTTC. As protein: CASSPGGGQETQYF.